This entry concerns a single T cell receptor (beta chain). V was pared by 6 bases and J by 4 bases, with 8 bases of the junction left unmatched. This CDR3 region has 15 residues. Per the germline V gene, CDR1 is MNHEY and CDR2 is SMNVEV (reference sequence). This sample was included in a study of blood T cell repertoires in COVID-19. Study context: Acute-phase and convalescent COVID-19 samples originated in the United States, Italy and Spain. PBMCs, B-cell-depleted T cells, or T cells provided the cDNA or gDNA that made up the material.

Measured with immunoSEQ multiplex PCR; TCRdb has only the in-frame clones, and not every one. Among some 50,000 clones listed, 80% to 85% were seen once. This sequence joins TRBV27 and TRBJ1-2; 10 nucleotides line up with TRBD1. This TCR derives from a middle-aged man with acute or convalescent COVID-19. What was sequenced was peripheral blood. DNA for the CDR3: TGTGCCAGCAGGGGACAGGGGAAGCTAGTCTATGGCTACACCTTC. Amino acid sequence: CASRGQGKLVYGYTF.